This T cell receptor (beta chain) comes out of a study of cytomegalovirus exposure and HLA in healthy donors. Study results and caveats: A few V segments could not be told apart, such as TRBV6-2 and TRBV6-3, and were left out. TCR beta V- and J-gene trimming, according to a later analysis, was linked to a missense DCLRE1C variant.

On this clone: Its antigen is unknown.

The PCR was carried out with 60 Vbeta primers and 13 Jbeta primers. TCRdb keeps only in-frame clones here, not all; method: immunoSEQ multiplex PCR. The sample has 150,000 to 200,000 clones, roughly 80% seen once. Germline assignment: CDR1 SGHTA and CDR2 FQGNSA. The CDR3 spans 14 residues. V shed 1 base, J shed 5 bases, and the junction held 3 bases outside the gene matches. The sequence derives from a human donor in good health. The sample comprised PBMCs. V and J are TRBV7-2 and TRBJ2-5, with 8 bases that match TRBD2. The CDR3 nucleotides are TGTGCCAGCAGCTTAGGCGGGGGGTGGGAGACCCAGTACTTC. Translating gives CASSLGGGWETQYF.